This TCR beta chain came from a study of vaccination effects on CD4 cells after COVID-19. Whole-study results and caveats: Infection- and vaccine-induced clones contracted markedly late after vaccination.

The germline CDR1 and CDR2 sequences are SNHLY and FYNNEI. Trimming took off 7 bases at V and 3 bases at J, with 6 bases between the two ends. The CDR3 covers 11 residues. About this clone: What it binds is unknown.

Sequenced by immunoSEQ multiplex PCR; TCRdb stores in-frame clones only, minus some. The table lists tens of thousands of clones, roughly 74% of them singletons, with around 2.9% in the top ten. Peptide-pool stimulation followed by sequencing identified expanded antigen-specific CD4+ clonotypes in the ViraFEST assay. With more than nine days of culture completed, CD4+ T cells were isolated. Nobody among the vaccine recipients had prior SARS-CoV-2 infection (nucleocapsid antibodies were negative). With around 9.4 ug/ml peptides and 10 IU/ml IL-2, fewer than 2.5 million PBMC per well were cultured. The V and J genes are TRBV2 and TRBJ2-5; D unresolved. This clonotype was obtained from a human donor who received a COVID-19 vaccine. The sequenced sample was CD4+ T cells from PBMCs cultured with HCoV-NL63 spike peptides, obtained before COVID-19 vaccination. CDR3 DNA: TGTGCCAGCAAGGTAAAAGAGACCCAGTACTTC. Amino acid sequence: CASKVKETQYF.